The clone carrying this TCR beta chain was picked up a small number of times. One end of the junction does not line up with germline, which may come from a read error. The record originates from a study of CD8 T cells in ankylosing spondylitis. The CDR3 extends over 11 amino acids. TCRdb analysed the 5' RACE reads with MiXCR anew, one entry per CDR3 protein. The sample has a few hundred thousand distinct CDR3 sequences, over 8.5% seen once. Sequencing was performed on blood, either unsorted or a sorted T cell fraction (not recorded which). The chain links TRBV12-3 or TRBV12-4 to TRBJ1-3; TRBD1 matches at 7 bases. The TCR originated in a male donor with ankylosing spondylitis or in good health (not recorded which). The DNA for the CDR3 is TGTGCCAGCAGTTTACTGCGGGACAGTTTTTTT. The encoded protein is CASSLLRDSFF.